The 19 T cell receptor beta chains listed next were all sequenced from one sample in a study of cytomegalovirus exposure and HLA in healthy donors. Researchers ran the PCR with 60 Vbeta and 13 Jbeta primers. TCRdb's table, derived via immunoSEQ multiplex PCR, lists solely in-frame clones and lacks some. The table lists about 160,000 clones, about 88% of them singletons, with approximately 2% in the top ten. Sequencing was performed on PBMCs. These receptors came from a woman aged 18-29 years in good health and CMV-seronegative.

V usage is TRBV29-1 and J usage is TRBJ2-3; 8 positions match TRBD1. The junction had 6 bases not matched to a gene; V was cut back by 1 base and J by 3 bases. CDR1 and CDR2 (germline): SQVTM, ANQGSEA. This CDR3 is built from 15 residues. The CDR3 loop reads CSVEAGGARTDTQYF. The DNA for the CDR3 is TGCAGCGTTGAAGCAGGGGGCGCAAGGACAGATACGCAGTATTTT.

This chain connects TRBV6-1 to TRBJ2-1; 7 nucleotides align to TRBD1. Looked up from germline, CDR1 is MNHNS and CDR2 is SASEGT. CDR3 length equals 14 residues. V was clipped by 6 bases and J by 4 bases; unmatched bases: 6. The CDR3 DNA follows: TGTGCCAGCAGGATGGGACAGAGTTACAATGAGCAGTTCTTC. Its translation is CASRMGQSYNEQFF.

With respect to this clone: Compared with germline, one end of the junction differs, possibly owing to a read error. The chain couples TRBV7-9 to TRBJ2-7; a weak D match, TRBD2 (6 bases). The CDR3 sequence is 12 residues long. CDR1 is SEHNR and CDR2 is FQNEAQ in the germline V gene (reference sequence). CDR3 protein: CSSSLAPGGQYF. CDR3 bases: TGTTCCAGCAGCTTAGCTCCCGGGGGGCAGTACTTC.

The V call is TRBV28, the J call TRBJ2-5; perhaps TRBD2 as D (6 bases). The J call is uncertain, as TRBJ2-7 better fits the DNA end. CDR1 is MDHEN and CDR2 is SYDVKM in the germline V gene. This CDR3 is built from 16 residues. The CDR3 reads CASSLVAGRFTYEQYF. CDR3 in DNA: TGTGCCAGCAGTTTGGTCGCGGGGCGGTTCACCTACGAGCAGTACTTC.

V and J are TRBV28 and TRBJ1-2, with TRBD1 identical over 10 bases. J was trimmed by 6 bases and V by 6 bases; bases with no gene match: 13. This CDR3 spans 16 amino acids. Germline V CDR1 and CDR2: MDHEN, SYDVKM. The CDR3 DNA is TGTGCCAGCAGCGGCCCGGGACAGGGGTCTGGGAATGGCTACACCTTC. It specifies CASSGPGQGSGNGYTF.

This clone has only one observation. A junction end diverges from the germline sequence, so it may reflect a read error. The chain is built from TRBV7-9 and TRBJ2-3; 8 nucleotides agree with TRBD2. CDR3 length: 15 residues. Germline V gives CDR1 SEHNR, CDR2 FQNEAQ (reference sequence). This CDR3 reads CASSPPGLAGRPDLF. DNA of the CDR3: TGTGCCAGCAGCCCGCCAGGTCTAGCGGGCCGACCCGACCTTTTT. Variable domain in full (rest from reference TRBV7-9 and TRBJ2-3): DTGVSQNPRHKITKRGQNVTFRCDPISEHNRLYWYRQTLGQGPEFLTYFQNEAQLEKSRLLSDRFSAERPKGSFSTLEIQRTEQGDSAMYLCASSPPGLAGRPDLFGPGTRLTVL.

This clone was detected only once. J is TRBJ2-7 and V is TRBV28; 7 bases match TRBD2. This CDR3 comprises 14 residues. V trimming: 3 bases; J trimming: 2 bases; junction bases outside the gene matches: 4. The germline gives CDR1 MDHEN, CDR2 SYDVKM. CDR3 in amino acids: CASSFSGSTYEQYF. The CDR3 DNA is TGTGCCAGCAGTTTTAGCGGGTCCACCTACGAGCAGTACTTC. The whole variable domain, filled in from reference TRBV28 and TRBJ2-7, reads DVKVTQSSRYLVKRTGEKVFLECVQDMDHENMFWYRQDPGLGLRLIYFSYDVKMKEKGDIPEGYSVSREKKERFSLILESASTNQTSMYLCASSFSGSTYEQYFGPGTRLTVT.

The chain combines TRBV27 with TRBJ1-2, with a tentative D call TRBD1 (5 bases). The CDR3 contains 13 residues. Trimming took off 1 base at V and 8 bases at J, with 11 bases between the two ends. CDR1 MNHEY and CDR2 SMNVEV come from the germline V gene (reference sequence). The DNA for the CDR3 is TGTGCCAGCAGTTTATTTGGGGCCTGGGGCTACACCTTC. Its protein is CASSLFGAWGYTF.

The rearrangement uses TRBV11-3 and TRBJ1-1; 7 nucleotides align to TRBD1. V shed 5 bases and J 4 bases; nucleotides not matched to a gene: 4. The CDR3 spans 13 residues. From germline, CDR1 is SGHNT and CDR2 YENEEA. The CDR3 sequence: CASSLHRGTEAFF. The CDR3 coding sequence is TGTGCCAGCAGCCTACACAGGGGCACTGAAGCTTTCTTT.

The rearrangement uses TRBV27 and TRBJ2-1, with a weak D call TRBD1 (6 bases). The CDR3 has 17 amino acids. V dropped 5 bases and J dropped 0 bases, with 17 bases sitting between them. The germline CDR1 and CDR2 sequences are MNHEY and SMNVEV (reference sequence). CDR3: CASSRTQGYSSYNEQFF. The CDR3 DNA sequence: TGTGCCAGCAGTAGAACTCAGGGGTACAGCTCCTACAATGAGCAGTTCTTC.

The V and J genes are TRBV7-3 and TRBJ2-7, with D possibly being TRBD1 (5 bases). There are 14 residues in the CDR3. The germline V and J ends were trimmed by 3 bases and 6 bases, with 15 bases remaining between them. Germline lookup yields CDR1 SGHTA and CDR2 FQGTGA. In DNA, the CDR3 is TGTGCCAGCAGCTTTTGGGGCTCTGGAACCGAGCAGTACTTC. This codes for CASSFWGSGTEQYF.

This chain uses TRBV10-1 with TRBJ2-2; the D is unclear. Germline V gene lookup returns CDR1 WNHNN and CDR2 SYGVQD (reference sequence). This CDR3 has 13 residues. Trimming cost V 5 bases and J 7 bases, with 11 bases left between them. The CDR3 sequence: CASSSSRIGELFF. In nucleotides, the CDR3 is TGCGCCAGCAGTTCTTCTCGTATCGGGGAGCTGTTTTTT.

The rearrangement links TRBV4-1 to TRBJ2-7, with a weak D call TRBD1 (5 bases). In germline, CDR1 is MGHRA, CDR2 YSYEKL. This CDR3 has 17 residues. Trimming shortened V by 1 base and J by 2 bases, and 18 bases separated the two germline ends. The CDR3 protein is CASSQVLPGQGPYEQYF. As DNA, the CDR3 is TGCGCCAGCAGCCAAGTCCTCCCTGGGCAGGGCCCCTACGAGCAGTACTTC.

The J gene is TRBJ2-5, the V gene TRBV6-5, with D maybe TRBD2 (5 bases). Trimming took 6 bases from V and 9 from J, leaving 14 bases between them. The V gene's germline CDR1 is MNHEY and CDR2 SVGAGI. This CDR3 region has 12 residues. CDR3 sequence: CASRPGTGSQYF. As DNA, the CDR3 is TGTGCCAGCAGACCGGGAACTGGGTCCCAGTACTTC.

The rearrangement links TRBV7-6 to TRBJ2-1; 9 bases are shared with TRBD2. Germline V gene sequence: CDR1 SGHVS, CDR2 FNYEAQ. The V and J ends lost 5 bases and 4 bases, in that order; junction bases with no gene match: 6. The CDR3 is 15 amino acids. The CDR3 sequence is CASSPSSGGYNEQFF. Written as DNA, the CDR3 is TGTGCCAGCAGCCCCAGTAGCGGGGGTTACAATGAGCAGTTCTTC.

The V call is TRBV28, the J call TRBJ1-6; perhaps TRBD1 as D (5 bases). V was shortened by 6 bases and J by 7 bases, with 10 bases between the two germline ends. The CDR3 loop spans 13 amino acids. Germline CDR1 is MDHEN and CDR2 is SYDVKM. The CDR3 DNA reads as TGTGCCAGCAGGCCGGACATCAATTCACCCCTCCACTTT. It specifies CASRPDINSPLHF.

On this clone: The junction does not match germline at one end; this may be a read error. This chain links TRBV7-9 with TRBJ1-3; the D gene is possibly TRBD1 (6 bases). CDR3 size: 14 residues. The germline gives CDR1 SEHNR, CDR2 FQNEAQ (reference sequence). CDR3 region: CSSSFRGSGNTIYF. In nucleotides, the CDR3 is TGTTCCAGCAGCTTCAGGGGTTCTGGAAACACCATATATTTT.

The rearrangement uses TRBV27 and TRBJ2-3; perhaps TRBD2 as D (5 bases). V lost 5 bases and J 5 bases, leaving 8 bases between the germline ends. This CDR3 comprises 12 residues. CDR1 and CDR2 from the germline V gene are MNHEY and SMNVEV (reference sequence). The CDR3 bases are TGTGCCAGCAGTATCCGGGGAGATACGCAGTATTTT. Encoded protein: CASSIRGDTQYF.

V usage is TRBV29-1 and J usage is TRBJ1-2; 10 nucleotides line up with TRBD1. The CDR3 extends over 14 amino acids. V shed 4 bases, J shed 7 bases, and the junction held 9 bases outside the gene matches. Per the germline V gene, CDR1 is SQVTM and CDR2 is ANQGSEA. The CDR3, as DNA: TGCAGCGTTGGGGGACAGGGGCCGGGTAGTGGCTACACCTTC. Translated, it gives CSVGGQGPGSGYTF.